The clone carrying this T cell receptor beta chain appeared a single time. Its antigen is unidentified. The data stem from a study of cytomegalovirus exposure and HLA in healthy donors. Primers: 60 Vbeta forward and 13 Jbeta reverse. The data were produced by immunoSEQ multiplex PCR, yet TCRdb's version contains in-frame clones alone and is incomplete. Of 150,000 to 200,000 clones listed, roughly 10% were seen once; the top ten hold 1% to 1.5%. The CDR3 has 13 residues. Germline V CDR1 and CDR2: LNHDA, SQIVND (reference sequence). Trimming removed 4 bases from V and 3 bases from J; junction bases left unmatched: 1. Study conclusions and caveats: The majority of TCR sequences were rare, yet some public TCRs appeared in many donors. In a later analysis, productive TCRs from donors in an Asian-associated ancestry cluster reportedly carried fewer N-insertions than the cohort mean.

Sample: PBMCs. This sequence was found in a woman in her thirties in good health and CMV-seropositive. This rearrangement joins TRBV19 to TRBJ1-1; TRBD1 aligns across 8 bases. DNA of the CDR3: TGTGCCAGTAGTACGACAGGGGACACTGAAGCTTTCTTT. Encoded protein: CASSTTGDTEAFF.